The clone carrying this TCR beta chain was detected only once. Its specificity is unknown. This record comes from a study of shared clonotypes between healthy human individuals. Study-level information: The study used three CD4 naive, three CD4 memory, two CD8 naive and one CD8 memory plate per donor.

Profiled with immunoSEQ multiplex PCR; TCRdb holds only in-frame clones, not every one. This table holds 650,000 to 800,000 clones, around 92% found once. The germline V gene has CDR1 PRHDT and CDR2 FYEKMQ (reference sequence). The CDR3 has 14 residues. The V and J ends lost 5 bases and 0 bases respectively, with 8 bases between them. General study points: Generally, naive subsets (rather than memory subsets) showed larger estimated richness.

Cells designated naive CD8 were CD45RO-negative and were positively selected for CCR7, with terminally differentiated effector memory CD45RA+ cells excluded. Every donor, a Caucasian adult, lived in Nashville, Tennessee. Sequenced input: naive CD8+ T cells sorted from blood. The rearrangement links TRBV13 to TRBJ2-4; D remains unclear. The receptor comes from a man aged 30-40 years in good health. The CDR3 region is CASSESLAKNIQYF. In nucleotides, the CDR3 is TGTGCCAGCAGCGAAAGTCTAGCCAAAAACATTCAGTACTTC.